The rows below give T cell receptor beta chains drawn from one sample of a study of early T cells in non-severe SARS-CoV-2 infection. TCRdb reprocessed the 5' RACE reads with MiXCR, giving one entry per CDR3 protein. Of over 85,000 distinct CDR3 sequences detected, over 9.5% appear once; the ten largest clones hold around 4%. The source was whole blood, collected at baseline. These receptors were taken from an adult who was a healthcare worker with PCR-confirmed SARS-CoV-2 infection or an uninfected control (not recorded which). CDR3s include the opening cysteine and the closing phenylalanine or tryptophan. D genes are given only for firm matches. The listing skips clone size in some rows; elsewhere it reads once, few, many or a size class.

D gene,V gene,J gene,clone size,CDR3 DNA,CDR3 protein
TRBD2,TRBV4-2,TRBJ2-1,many,TGTGCCAGCAGCCACAGGACTAGCGCTTACAATGAGCAGTTCTTC,CASSHRTSAYNEQFF
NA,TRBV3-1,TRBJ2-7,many,TGTGCCAGCAGGTTGGGGGTCTCCTACGAGCAGTACTTC,CASRLGVSYEQYF
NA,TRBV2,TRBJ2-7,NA,TGTGCCAGCAGAGCCTGGGACACCTCCTACGAGCAGTACTTC,CASRAWDTSYEQYF
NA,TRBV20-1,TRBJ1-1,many,TGCAGTGAAACCAAACAGGGCGAAGTAACTGAAGCTTTCTTT,CSETKQGEVTEAFF
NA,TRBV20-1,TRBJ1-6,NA,TGCAGTGCGCTTAGACAGAATTCACCCCTCCACTTT,CSALRQNSPLHF
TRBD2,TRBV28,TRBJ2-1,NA,TGTGCCAGCAATCAGCGGGAGGGGAATGAGCAGTTCTTC,CASNQREGNEQFF
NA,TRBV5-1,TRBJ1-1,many,TGCGCCAGCAGCTCCGGGGGGGACACTGAAGCTTTCTTT,CASSSGGDTEAFF
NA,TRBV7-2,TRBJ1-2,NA,TGTGCCAGCAGCTTAGTTTCCCAGGGTTCTGGCTACACCTTC,CASSLVSQGSGYTF
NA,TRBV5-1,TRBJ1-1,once,TGCGCCAGCAGCTTGGCCCTAGGGCACACTGAAGCTTTCTTT,CASSLALGHTEAFF
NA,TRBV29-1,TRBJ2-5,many,TGCAGCGTTGAACCAGCGAGCGGGGAGACCCAGTACTTC,CSVEPASGETQYF
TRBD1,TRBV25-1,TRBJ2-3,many,TGTGCCAGCAGTGAACCCGGACAGGTGATCACAGATACGCAGTATTTT,CASSEPGQVITDTQYF
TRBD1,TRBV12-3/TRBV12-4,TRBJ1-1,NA,TGTGCCAGCAGTGGCAGGGGGCTGACCACTGAAGCTTTCTTT,CASSGRGLTTEAFF
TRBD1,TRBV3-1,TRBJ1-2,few,TGTGCCAGCAGCCAAGATCTTGTGACAGGGCGCGGCTACACCTTC,CASSQDLVTGRGYTF
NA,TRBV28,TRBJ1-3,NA,TGTGCCAGCAACCTGAGGGGGAACTCTGGAAACACCATATATTTT,CASNLRGNSGNTIYF
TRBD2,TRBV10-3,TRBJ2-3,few,TGTGCCATCGCCATTAGCGGGTTGGGGCCAGATACGCAGTATTTT,CAIAISGLGPDTQYF
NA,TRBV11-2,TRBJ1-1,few,TGTGCCAGCAGCCCCCGGGCGCAGACGGGCGCTGAAGCTTTCTTT,CASSPRAQTGAEAFF
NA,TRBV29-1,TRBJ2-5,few,TGCAGCGTTGAAGCTGAGGGGGACCCTGAAAGGGCCCAGTACTTC,CSVEAEGDPERAQYF
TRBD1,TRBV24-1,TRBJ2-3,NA,TGTGCCACCAGTGATTGGGACAGCAATCAGCCCCAGTATTTT,CATSDWDSNQPQYF
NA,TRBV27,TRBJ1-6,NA,TGTGCCAGCAGTTTAGACGCAAGCTCCTATAATTCACCCCTCCACTTT,CASSLDASSYNSPLHF
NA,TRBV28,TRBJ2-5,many,TGTGCCAGCAGTTCCCCTCGGGAGAGTGGGGAGACCCAGTACTTC,CASSSPRESGETQYF
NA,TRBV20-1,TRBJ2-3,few,TGCAGTGCCCAGCTAAGCACAGATACGCAGTATTTT,CSAQLSTDTQYF
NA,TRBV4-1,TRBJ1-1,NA,TGCGCCAGCAGCCAAGTTCCCTTGGGGCTGAACACTGAAGCTTTCTTT,CASSQVPLGLNTEAFF
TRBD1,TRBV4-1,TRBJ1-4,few,TGCGCCAGCAGCCGTACCGGGACAGTAAATGAAAAACTGTTTTTT,CASSRTGTVNEKLFF
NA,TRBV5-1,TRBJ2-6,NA,TGCGCCAGCAGCTTGGGTGGTGGGGCCAACGTCCTGACTTTC,CASSLGGGANVLTF
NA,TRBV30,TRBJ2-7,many,TGTGCCTGGAGTGTACGGACCGAGCAGTACTTC,CAWSVRTEQYF
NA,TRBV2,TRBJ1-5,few,TGTGCCAGCAGTGGGGGCAGGAGCTTGAATCAGCCCCAGCATTTT,CASSGGRSLNQPQHF
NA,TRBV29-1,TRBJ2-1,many,TGCAGCGTTGCGGACAGTTACAATGAGCAGTTCTTC,CSVADSYNEQFF
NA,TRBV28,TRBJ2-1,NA,TGTGCCAGCAGCAACGAATACGGGATTGAGCAGTTCTTC,CASSNEYGIEQFF
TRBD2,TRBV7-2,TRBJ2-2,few,TGTGCCAGCAGCTTCGGACTAGCGGGGATCGCCGGGGAGCTGTTTTTT,CASSFGLAGIAGELFF
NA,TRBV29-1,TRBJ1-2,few,TGCAGCACACGGTGGGAGGATGGCTACACCTTC,CSTRWEDGYTF
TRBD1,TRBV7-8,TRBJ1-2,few,TGTGCCAGCAGCCTCGCGGGACAGAGAAACTATGGCTACACCTTC,CASSLAGQRNYGYTF
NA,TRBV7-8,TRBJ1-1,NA,TGTGCCAGCAGTTTAGGGGTTAGGGGCGTCGGCACTGAAGCTTTCTTT,CASSLGVRGVGTEAFF
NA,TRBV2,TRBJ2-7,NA,TGTGCCAGCAGTGAAGCGTCAGAGGGCCCGTACGAGCAGTACTTC,CASSEASEGPYEQYF
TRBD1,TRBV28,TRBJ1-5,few,TGTGCCAGCAGTTACCGACAGGGCAGCAATCAGCCCCAGCATTTT,CASSYRQGSNQPQHF
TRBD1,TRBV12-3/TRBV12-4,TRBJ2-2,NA,TGTGCCAGCAGACACCGGGACAGGGGAAACACCGGGGAGCTGTTTTTT,CASRHRDRGNTGELFF
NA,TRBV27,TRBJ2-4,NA,TGTGCCAGCAGTCCTAACGAAGCCAAAAACATTCAGTACTTC,CASSPNEAKNIQYF
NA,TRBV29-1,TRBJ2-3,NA,TGCAGCGTGATTTCAGGGGTTGGGGCAGATACGCAGTATTTT,CSVISGVGADTQYF
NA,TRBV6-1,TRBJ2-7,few,TGTGCCAGCAGTGAAGCCTTATACTACGAGCAGTACTTC,CASSEALYYEQYF
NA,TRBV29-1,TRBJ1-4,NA,TGCAGCGGGGCGGTCTCTCCTAGAGAAAAACTGTTTTTT,CSGAVSPREKLFF
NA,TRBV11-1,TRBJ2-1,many,TGTGCCAGCAGCTTTGACCGGACCGTAGATGAGCAGTTCTTC,CASSFDRTVDEQFF
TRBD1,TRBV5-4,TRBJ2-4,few,TGTGCCAGCGGGGGACAGGGTTTGAACATTCAGTACTTC,CASGGQGLNIQYF
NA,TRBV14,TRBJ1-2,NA,TGTGCCAGCAGCCAAGAGGCGAATAACTATGGCTACACCTTC,CASSQEANNYGYTF
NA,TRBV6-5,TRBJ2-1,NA,TGTGCCAGCAGTCCTACGTCACTCCGGGGAAATGAGCAGTTCTTC,CASSPTSLRGNEQFF
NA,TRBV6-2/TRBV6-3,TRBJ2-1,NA,TGTGCCAGCACTTACGACACCTACAATGAGCAGTTCTTC,CASTYDTYNEQFF
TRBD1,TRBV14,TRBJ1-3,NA,TGTGCCAGCAACCAACTCGGACAGGGGGCGGTCGGAAACACCATATATTTT,CASNQLGQGAVGNTIYF
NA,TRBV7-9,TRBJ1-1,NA,TGTGCCAGCACCCCCACTTGGAACACTGAAGCTTTCTTT,CASTPTWNTEAFF
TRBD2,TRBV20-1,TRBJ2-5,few,TGCAGTGCTAGACGGGAGGAGGTTCAAGAGACCCAGTACTTC,CSARREEVQETQYF
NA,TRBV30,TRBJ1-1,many,TGTGCCTGGAGTGTGGTAGGGGAGGGCACTGAAGCTTTCTTT,CAWSVVGEGTEAFF